This T cell receptor (beta chain) was recovered during a study of blood T cell repertoires in COVID-19. Whole-study context: The origin of the acute and convalescent COVID-19 samples was the United States, Italy and Spain.

Original methodology: Counts of nucleated cells, estimated from reference gene primer amplification, were obtained. Sequencing was performed with immunoSEQ multiplex PCR; in TCRdb, only in-frame clones are kept and a portion is missing. That table is the source of V, J and clone size, and D and trimming were worked out from the DNA. The data contain about 150,000 clones, roughly 86% of them singletons. The TCR was taken from a human donor in a cohort sampled during active COVID-19. Sequencing was done on a sample of peripheral blood.

The chain's CDR3 is CASSLVGSGGKGNEQFF. In DNA, the CDR3 is TGCGCCAGCAGCCTAGTCGGGTCAGGGGGCAAAGGTAATGAGCAGTTCTTC. The chain couples TRBV5-1 to TRBJ2-1; 8 nucleotides align to TRBD1. This CDR3 is 17 amino acids long. The V and J ends lost 4 bases and 7 bases, in that order; junction bases with no gene match: 16. Germline loops: CDR1 SGHRS, CDR2 YFSETQ.